This TCR beta chain was captured in a study of blood T cell repertoires in COVID-19 (dated by TCRdb to 2020 to 2021). General notes on the study: Collaborator samples came from the United States, Italy and Spain and covered acute and convalescent phases of COVID-19. The repertoires were made available in a free public database intended to serve as a resource for research on the immune response to SARS-CoV-2. Deeply sampled blood TCRbeta repertoires from subjects exposed to, actively infected with, or recovered from COVID-19 were included in the dataset. Samples were obtained from the ongoing ImmuneRACE study (first 160 participants) and from some 1,300 subjects provided by 6 global collaborators. The prospective study material was composed of cDNA or gDNA derived from T cells, B-cell-depleted T cells, or PBMCs. Where available, HLA class I and class II types were taken from metadata supplied by the sample provider and were not determined by assay-based typing. A de-identified subject ID, COVID-19 status, age in years and sex were almost always included in the sample metadata.

CDR1 and CDR2 are read off the germline V gene as MNHEY and SVGAGI. The germline V and J ends show losses of 7 bases and 2 bases respectively, and no gene match explains 4 bases of the junction. The CDR3 holds 15 amino acids from the cysteine to the phenylalanine. The only DNA kept is the CDR3, 45 bases in frame from the first base. TCRbeta CDR3 regions were amplified from genomic DNA using the immunoSEQ Assay, a bias-controlled multiplex PCR. As for how the authors treated the data: The number of nucleated cells in each sample was estimated by amplification of reference gene primers within the assay. To quantify the absolute abundance of each unique TCRbeta CDR3 rearrangement, sequence reads were collapsed and filtered. For each sample, productive Simpson clonality was calculated as the square root of Simpson's diversity index across productive rearrangements. This immuneACCESS table, as held by TCRdb, lists in-frame sequences with V and J called but not all clones. Of the missing ones, under half trace to an unresolved V gene in checked studies; the others have no known cause. V and J calls and clone size are those listed in that table; D and trimming were worked out from the DNA. Recorded for this sample are tens of thousands of clones; roughly 90% of them occurred a single time. 1.5% to 2% of the sample is in the top ten clones.

The full study reports these points: How much clinical and demographic metadata was included differed by source and by participant, and the metadata was provided uncurated.

A note on this clone: Its antigen is still unknown. Per-nucleotide qualities are absent, and no much larger clonotype sits a single base away.

The collaborating institutions used their own protocols to collect whole blood in K2EDTA tubes. Collaborator samples were shipped for TCRbeta analysis as frozen whole blood, isolated PBMCs, or DNA extracted from either sample type. This clonotype was obtained from a human donor in a cohort sampled during active COVID-19. The V and J genes are TRBV6-5 and TRBJ2-3, with 12 junctional bases fitting TRBD2. Sequenced: peripheral blood. The CDR3 protein: CASKGLAGNTDTQYF. The DNA is as follows: TGTGCCAGCAAAGGACTAGCGGGGAACACAGATACGCAGTATTTT.